The clone carrying this T cell receptor (beta chain) was seen once. TCRdb keeps only in-frame clones here, not all; method: immunoSEQ multiplex PCR. The table lists 130,000 to 150,000 clones, roughly 88% of them singletons, with 0.95% to 1.5% in the top ten. The germline gives CDR1 MDHEN, CDR2 SYDVKM. The CDR3 has 17 residues. V lost 7 bases and J 1 base, leaving 22 bases between the germline ends. This entry belongs to a study of blood T cell repertoires in COVID-19. Study background: The cDNA or gDNA used as material had been derived from T cells, B-cell-depleted T cells, or PBMCs.

V is TRBV28 and J is TRBJ1-2; perhaps TRBD1 as D (5 bases). The clonotype originates from a woman aged 30 to 39 with acute COVID-19. Material for sequencing was PBMCs or T cells enriched from blood (not recorded which). The CDR3 sequence: CASISLRDRTLNYGYTF. In DNA, the CDR3 is TGTGCCAGCATTTCCTTGAGAGACAGAACCCTTAACTATGGCTACACCTTC.